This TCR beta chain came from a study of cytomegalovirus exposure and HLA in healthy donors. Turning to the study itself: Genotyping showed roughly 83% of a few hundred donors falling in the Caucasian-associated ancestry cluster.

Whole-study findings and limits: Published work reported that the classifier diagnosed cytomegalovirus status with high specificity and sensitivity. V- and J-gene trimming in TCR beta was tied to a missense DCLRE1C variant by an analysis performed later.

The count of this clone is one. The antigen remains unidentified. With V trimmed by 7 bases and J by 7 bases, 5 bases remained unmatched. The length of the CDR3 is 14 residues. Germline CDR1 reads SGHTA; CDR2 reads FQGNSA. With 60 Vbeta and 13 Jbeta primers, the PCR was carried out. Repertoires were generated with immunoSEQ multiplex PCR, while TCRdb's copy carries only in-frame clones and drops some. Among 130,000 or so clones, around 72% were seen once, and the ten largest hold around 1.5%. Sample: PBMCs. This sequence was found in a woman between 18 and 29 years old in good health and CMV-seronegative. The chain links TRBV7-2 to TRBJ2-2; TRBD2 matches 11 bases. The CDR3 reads CASNLGTSGGELFF. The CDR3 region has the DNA TGTGCCAGCAACCTCGGGACTAGCGGCGGGGAGCTGTTTTTT.